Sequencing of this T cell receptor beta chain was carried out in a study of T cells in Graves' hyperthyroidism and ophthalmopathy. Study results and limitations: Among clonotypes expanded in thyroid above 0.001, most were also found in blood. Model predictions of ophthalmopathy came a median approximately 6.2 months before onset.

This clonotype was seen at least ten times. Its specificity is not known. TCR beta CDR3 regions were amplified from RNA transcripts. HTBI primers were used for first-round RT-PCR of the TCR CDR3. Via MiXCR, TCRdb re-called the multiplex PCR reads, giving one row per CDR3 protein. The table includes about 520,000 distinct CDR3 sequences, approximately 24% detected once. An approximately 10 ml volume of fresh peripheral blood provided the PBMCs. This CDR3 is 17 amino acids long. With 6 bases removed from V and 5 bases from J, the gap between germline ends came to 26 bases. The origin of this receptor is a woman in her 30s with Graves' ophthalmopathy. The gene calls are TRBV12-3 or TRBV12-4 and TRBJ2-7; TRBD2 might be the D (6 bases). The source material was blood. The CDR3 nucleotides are TGTGCCAGCAGCTACTCCAGGGACTCCCTGATTAACGACGAGCAGTACTTC. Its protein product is CASSYSRDSLINDEQYF.